This T cell receptor beta chain stems from a study of blood T cell repertoires in COVID-19. Turning to the study itself: Collection of acute and convalescent COVID-19 samples took place in the United States, Italy and Spain.

Exposed enrollees encountered a COVID-19 case at some point within 2 weeks before study entry. As handled by the study authors: Quantification of nucleated cells was approximated via reference gene primer amplification. Generated by immunoSEQ multiplex PCR, the TCRdb table keeps only in-frame clones and is missing some. The DNA gave D and trimming, while V, J and clone size come from that table. The sample has a few hundred thousand clones, less than 90% seen once. Germline-derived CDR1 and CDR2 are SGHNT and YENEEA. V was trimmed by 4 bases and J by 4 bases, leaving 17 bases between them. This CDR3 is 15 amino acids long.

Input material: PBMCs or T cells enriched from blood (not recorded which). This TCR came from a woman aged 30 to 39 who had been exposed to COVID-19. The V and J genes are TRBV11-3 and TRBJ2-7; TRBD1 is a possible D gene (6 bases). CDR3 in amino acids: CASSSDDRRAYEQYF. The CDR3 nucleotides read TGTGCCAGCAGCTCCGACGACAGGCGTGCGTACGAGCAGTACTTC.